This T cell receptor (beta chain) was recorded in a study of CD8 T cells in Susac syndrome. The RNA, about 0.5 to 1 ug, was put through reverse transcription using random hexamers. MiXCR, applied by TCRdb to the immunoSEQ multiplex PCR reads, yields one record per CDR3 protein. The sample lists just over 150,000 distinct CDR3 sequences, roughly 94% seen once, with around 0.21% in the top ten. TEMRA cells were FACS-enriched, with CD8+ and CD4+ T cells isolated negatively. This receptor was obtained from a human donor with multiple sclerosis. Sequenced material: CD8+ T cells from PBMCs.

CDR3 in amino acids: CATCPGSWEGKNIQYF. The CDR3 nucleotides read TGTGCCACCTGTCCGGGGAGCTGGGAAGGCAAAAACATTCAGTACTTC. This chain joins TRBV28 and TRBJ2-4; D might be TRBD2 (5 bases). V shed 10 bases and J shed 3 bases, with 22 bases lying between them. In germline, CDR1 is MDHEN, CDR2 SYDVKM. The CDR3 is made up of 16 amino acids.